Listed below are T cell receptor beta chains from one sample, sequenced in a study of T and B cells in COVID-19 patients. TCRdb ran MiXCR on the multiplex PCR reads and lists one entry per CDR3 protein. The sample lists about 14,000 distinct CDR3 sequences, 29% seen once, with over 7% in the top ten. The sequenced sample consisted of blood. The source is a human donor who had recovered from COVID-19. Both conserved end residues are part of each CDR3. The D gene is left open where the match is weak. Some rows have no size entry. The others give once, few or many, or a class for an expanded clone.

V gene	J gene	clone size	D gene	CDR3 protein	CDR3 DNA
TRBV18	TRBJ2-2	few	.	CASSQAQGFTGELFF	TGTGCCAGCTCCCAGGCACAGGGATTCACCGGGGAGCTGTTTTTT
TRBV7-9	TRBJ2-7	.	.	CASSLELGSYEQYF	TGTGCCAGCAGCTTAGAACTGGGGAGCTACGAGCAGTACTTC
TRBV10-3	TRBJ2-7	few	.	CAISEPRVGAPVYEQYF	TGTGCCATCAGTGAACCGAGGGTTGGGGCGCCGGTATACGAGCAGTACTTC
TRBV19	TRBJ2-1	medium-sized	.	CASSIGSFNEQFF	TGTGCCAGTAGTATTGGTAGTTTTAATGAGCAGTTCTTC
TRBV5-5	TRBJ2-7	.	TRBD1	CASSSMTGAYEQYF	TGTGCCAGCAGCTCCATGACAGGGGCTTACGAGCAGTACTTC
TRBV20-1	TRBJ2-2	few	.	CSGSWWAVATGELFF	TGCAGTGGTAGTTGGTGGGCGGTTGCCACCGGGGAGCTGTTTTTT
TRBV7-2	TRBJ2-1	few	TRBD2	CASSLGSGRAQSEQFF	TGTGCCAGCAGTCTTGGTAGCGGGAGGGCACAGAGTGAGCAGTTCTTC
TRBV29-1	TRBJ2-7	medium-sized	TRBD2	CSVEGGFDNEQYF	TGCAGCGTTGAGGGAGGGTTTGACAACGAGCAGTACTTC
TRBV27	TRBJ1-5	.	.	CASSYSTTQPQHF	TGTGCCAGCAGTTACTCGACTACTCAGCCCCAGCATTTT
TRBV27	TRBJ2-5	.	.	CASSSVGGGGWETQYF	TGTGCCAGCAGTTCCGTCGGTGGGGGCGGGTGGGAGACCCAGTACTTC
TRBV27	TRBJ1-1	.	.	CASSSRPSGAEAFF	TGTGCCAGCAGTTCAAGACCCAGCGGCGCTGAAGCTTTCTTT
TRBV12-3/TRBV12-4	TRBJ2-2	.	.	CASIFKTGELFF	TGTGCCAGCATTTTCAAAACCGGGGAGCTGTTTTTT
TRBV30	TRBJ2-4	few	.	CAWSVRGGVKNIQYF	TGTGCCTGGAGTGTACGGGGCGGGGTCAAAAACATTCAGTACTTC
TRBV6-4	TRBJ1-1	.	TRBD1	CASSEQGGRFRPAEAFF	TGTGCCAGCAGCGAGCAGGGGGGTAGGTTTCGCCCCGCTGAAGCTTTCTTT
TRBV6-2/TRBV6-3	TRBJ2-6	.	.	CASSWTVSGANVLTF	TGTGCCAGCAGTTGGACAGTCTCTGGGGCCAACGTCCTGACTTTC
TRBV19	TRBJ1-5	many	.	CASSTWTARVTLSNQPQHF	TGTGCCAGTAGTACTTGGACGGCCCGGGTAACACTTAGCAATCAGCCCCAGCATTTT
TRBV15	TRBJ2-1	medium-sized	TRBD2	CATSREGEGYNEQFF	TGTGCCACCAGCAGAGAAGGGGAGGGGTACAATGAGCAGTTCTTC
TRBV5-1	TRBJ2-7	.	.	CASSGGTSYEQYF	TGCGCCAGCAGCGGCGGGACCTCCTACGAGCAGTACTTC
TRBV30	TRBJ1-3	.	.	CAWIVSSGNTIYF	TGTGCCTGGATCGTCTCCTCTGGAAACACCATATATTTT
TRBV6-2/TRBV6-3	TRBJ2-3	.	.	CASSRQALSTDTQYF	TGTGCCAGCAGCCGCCAAGCTCTCAGCACAGATACGCAGTATTTT
TRBV14	TRBJ2-7	.	TRBD1	CASSQGTGWYEQYF	TGTGCCAGCAGCCAGGGGACAGGGTGGTACGAGCAGTACTTC
TRBV5-4	TRBJ2-1	.	TRBD1	CASSLAPRQGSSYNEQFF	TGCGCCAGCAGCCTGGCCCCTAGACAGGGTAGCTCCTACAATGAGCAGTTCTTC
TRBV11-2	TRBJ2-6	.	TRBD1	CASSRRGPGANVLTF	TGTGCCAGCAGTCGCAGGGGGCCCGGGGCCAACGTCCTGACTTTC
TRBV6-5	TRBJ1-2	.	.	CASSQTVVGANYGYTF	TGTGCCAGCAGTCAGACCGTCGTGGGGGCTAACTATGGCTACACCTTC
TRBV29-1	TRBJ1-1	medium-sized	.	CSAWGREAFF	TGCAGCGCATGGGGGCGGGAAGCTTTCTTT
TRBV19	TRBJ1-4	many	.	CASSWQVGEKLFF	TGTGCCAGTAGTTGGCAGGTTGGCGAAAAACTGTTTTTT
TRBV18	TRBJ2-5	.	TRBD1	CASSFTGTGDQETQYF	TGTGCCAGCTCATTTACCGGGACAGGAGATCAAGAGACCCAGTACTTC
TRBV10-3	TRBJ2-5	.	TRBD1	CAISGSTGGETQYF	TGTGCCATCAGTGGATCGACAGGGGGAGAGACCCAGTACTTC
TRBV5-5	TRBJ1-1	few	.	CASSLSGLKAFF	TGTGCCAGCAGCTTATCGGGACTTAAAGCTTTCTTT
TRBV6-2/TRBV6-3	TRBJ2-1	.	.	CASSSAPMKGKQFF	TGTGCCAGCAGTTCTGCCCCTATGAAAGGGAAGCAGTTCTTC
TRBV13	TRBJ2-1	.	.	CASSLGQGYNEQFF	TGTGCCAGCAGCTTAGGCCAGGGCTACAATGAGCAGTTCTTC
TRBV7-9	TRBJ2-7	.	TRBD1	CASSSQGHGYEQYF	TGTGCCAGCAGCTCACAGGGGCACGGGTACGAGCAGTACTTC
TRBV6-2/TRBV6-3	TRBJ2-5	few	.	CASTTTGGIGETQYF	TGTGCCAGCACCACTACCGGGGGAATTGGTGAGACCCAGTACTTC
TRBV19	TRBJ2-3	medium-sized	TRBD2	CASTGLSTDTQYF	TGTGCCAGTACGGGACTAAGCACAGATACGCAGTATTTT
TRBV6-5	TRBJ1-1	few	TRBD1	CASSSFRDRWNTEAFF	TGTGCCAGCAGTTCGTTCCGGGACAGGTGGAACACTGAAGCTTTCTTT
TRBV12-3/TRBV12-4	TRBJ2-1	many	.	CASSLQGPGQFF	TGTGCCAGCAGTCTCCAGGGACCAGGGCAGTTCTTC
TRBV5-1	TRBJ2-7	.	.	CASSLAGSYEQYF	TGCGCCAGCAGCTTGGCCGGTTCTTACGAGCAGTACTTC
TRBV29-1	TRBJ2-1	.	TRBD1	CSAAGTGDVGEQFF	TGCAGCGCCGCCGGGACAGGGGATGTCGGTGAGCAGTTCTTC
TRBV5-6	TRBJ1-5	.	.	CASSNGGGNQPQHF	TGTGCCAGCAGCAACGGAGGGGGCAATCAGCCCCAGCATTTT
TRBV19	TRBJ2-6	medium-sized	TRBD2	CASRMGGGGANVLTF	TGTGCCAGTAGAATGGGGGGGGGAGGGGCCAACGTCCTGACTTTC
TRBV27	TRBJ1-2	few	TRBD1	CASSFGTGAYGYTF	TGTGCCAGCAGTTTCGGGACAGGAGCCTATGGCTACACCTTC
TRBV6-5	TRBJ2-1	medium-sized	.	CASRGTETTEQFF	TGTGCCAGCCGCGGGACAGAGACCACTGAGCAGTTCTTC
TRBV6-2/TRBV6-3	TRBJ1-1	.	.	CASKTPGNTEAFF	TGTGCCAGCAAGACACCGGGGAACACTGAAGCTTTCTTT
TRBV27	TRBJ1-1	.	.	CASSFLTDTEAFF	TGTGCCAGCAGTTTCTTAACCGACACTGAAGCTTTCTTT
TRBV19	TRBJ2-4	medium-sized	.	CASSAPLAEVQYF	TGTGCCAGTAGTGCCCCCTTAGCGGAGGTACAGTACTTC
TRBV4-3	TRBJ2-3	few	TRBD1	CASSHGTGRADTQYF	TGCGCCAGCAGCCATGGGACAGGGCGGGCAGATACGCAGTATTTT
TRBV6-5	TRBJ2-7	many	TRBD1	CASSFGPGQAHEQYF	TGTGCCAGCAGTTTCGGACCGGGACAGGCCCACGAGCAGTACTTC
TRBV6-4	TRBJ1-1	once	.	CASRAIGAMNTEAFF	TGTGCCAGCAGGGCAATAGGGGCCATGAACACTGAAGCTTTCTTT
TRBV12-3/TRBV12-4	TRBJ1-6	medium-sized	.	CASNQDNSPLHF	TGTGCCAGCAATCAAGATAATTCACCCCTCCACTTT
TRBV15	TRBJ2-7	many	.	CATSISSGASYEQYF	TGTGCCACCAGCATAAGTTCGGGGGCTTCCTACGAGCAGTACTTC
TRBV6-5	TRBJ1-2	.	.	CASSPQSGVVYGYTF	TGTGCCAGCAGTCCACAAAGTGGGGTAGTGTACGGCTACACCTTC
TRBV4-3	TRBJ2-7	few	.	CASSQAAAGLNYEQYF	TGCGCCAGCAGCCAAGCCGCAGCCGGTCTCAACTACGAGCAGTACTTC
TRBV29-1	TRBJ1-4	medium-sized	.	CSGTGSGSEKLFF	TGCAGCGGCACCGGGTCCGGGAGTGAAAAACTGTTTTTT
TRBV5-4	TRBJ2-7	.	.	CASSLGRGEGYEQYF	TGTGCCAGCAGCTTGGGGAGGGGGGAGGGCTACGAGCAGTACTTC
TRBV6-5	TRBJ2-7	.	.	CASGSWDTYEQYF	TGTGCCAGCGGCTCTTGGGACACCTACGAGCAGTACTTC
TRBV19	TRBJ2-5	.	TRBD1	CASSWTGGLKRETQYF	TGTGCCAGTAGTTGGACAGGGGGCTTGAAGCGAGAGACCCAGTACTTC
TRBV24-1	TRBJ2-7	few	TRBD2	CATSDFREDEQYF	TGTGCCACCAGTGATTTTCGGGAGGACGAGCAGTACTTC
TRBV5-3	TRBJ2-5	.	.	CASSLGGFQETQYF	TGTGCCAGCAGCTTAGGTGGCTTTCAAGAGACCCAGTACTTC
TRBV6-5	TRBJ1-5	.	.	CASSYMTSGQPQHF	TGTGCCAGCAGTTACATGACCTCCGGTCAGCCCCAGCATTTT
TRBV6-2/TRBV6-3	TRBJ2-6	medium-sized	TRBD1	CASSLTGTGANVLTF	TGTGCCAGCAGCCTGACAGGGACCGGGGCCAACGTCCTGACTTTC